This T cell receptor beta chain was documented in a study of blood T cell repertoires in COVID-19. Study-wide context: Material from acute and convalescent COVID-19 was sourced from the United States, Italy and Spain. PBMCs, B-cell-depleted T cells, or T cells were the source of the cDNA or gDNA that made up the material.

As handled by the study authors: Amplification of reference gene primers was used by the study to estimate nucleated cell counts. The assay was immunoSEQ multiplex PCR, and TCRdb's table has in-frame clones only and misses some. From that table come the V and J calls and clone size; the DNA was used to work out D and trimming. The data show hundreds of thousands of clones, with about nine tenths seen just once and 0.55% to 0.75% held by the top ten. Germline loops: CDR1 ENHRY, CDR2 SYGVKD. J lost 3 bases, V lost 7 bases, and 11 bases had no gene match. This CDR3 is 17 amino acids long. The TCR was taken from a man aged 40-49 years with acute or convalescent COVID-19. Specimen: peripheral blood. V is TRBV10-3 and J is TRBJ2-2; TRBD1 agrees at 10 bases. CDR3 sequence reads: CAINPGTGARDTGELFF. In DNA form, the CDR3 reads TGTGCCATCAATCCCGGGACAGGGGCCCGGGACACCGGGGAGCTGTTTTTT.